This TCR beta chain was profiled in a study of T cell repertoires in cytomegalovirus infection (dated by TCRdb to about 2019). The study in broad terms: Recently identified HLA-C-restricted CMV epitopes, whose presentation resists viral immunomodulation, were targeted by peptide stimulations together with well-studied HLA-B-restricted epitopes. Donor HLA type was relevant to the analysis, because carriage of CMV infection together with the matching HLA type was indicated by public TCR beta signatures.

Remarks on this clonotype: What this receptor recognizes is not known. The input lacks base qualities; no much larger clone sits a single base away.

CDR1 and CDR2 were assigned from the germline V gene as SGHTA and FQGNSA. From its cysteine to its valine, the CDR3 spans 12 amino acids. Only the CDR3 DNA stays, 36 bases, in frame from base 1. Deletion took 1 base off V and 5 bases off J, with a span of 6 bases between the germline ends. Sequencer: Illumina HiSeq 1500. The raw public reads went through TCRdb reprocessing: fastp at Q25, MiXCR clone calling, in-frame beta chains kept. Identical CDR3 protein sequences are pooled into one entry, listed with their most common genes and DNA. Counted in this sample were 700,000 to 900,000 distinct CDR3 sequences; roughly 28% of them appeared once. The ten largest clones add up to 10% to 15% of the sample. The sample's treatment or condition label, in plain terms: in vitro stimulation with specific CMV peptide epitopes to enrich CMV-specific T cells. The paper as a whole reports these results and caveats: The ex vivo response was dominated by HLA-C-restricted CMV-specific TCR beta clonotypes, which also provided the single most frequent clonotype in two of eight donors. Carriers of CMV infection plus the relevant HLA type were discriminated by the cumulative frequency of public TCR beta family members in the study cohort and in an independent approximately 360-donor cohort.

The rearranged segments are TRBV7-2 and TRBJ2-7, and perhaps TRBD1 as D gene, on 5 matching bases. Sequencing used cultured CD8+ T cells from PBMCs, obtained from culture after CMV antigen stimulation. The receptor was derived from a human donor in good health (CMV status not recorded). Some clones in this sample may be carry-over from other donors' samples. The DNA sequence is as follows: TGTGCCAGCAGCTTAGGACAGAACGAGCAGTACGTC. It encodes CASSLGQNEQYV.